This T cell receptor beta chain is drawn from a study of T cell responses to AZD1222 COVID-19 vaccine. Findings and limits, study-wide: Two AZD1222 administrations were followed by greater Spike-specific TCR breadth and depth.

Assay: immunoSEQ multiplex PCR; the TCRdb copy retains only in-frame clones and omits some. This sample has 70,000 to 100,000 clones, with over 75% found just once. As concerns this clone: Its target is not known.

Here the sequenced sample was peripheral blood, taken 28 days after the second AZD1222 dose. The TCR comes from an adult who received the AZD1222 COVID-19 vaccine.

CDR3 region: CASRRTADTEAFF. The DNA of the CDR3 is TGTGCCAGCAGGCGGACGGCAGACACTGAAGCTTTCTTT. This chain joins TRBV5-4 and TRBJ1-1; D is unresolved. CDR3 size: 13 residues. Germline assignment: CDR1 SGHNT and CDR2 YYREEE (reference sequence). V lost 5 bases and J 3 bases, leaving 11 bases between the germline ends. Based on the CDR3 plus reference TRBV5-4 and TRBJ1-1, the full variable domain is ETGVTQSPTHLIKTRGQQVTLRCSSQSGHNTVSWYQQALGQGPQFIFQYYREEENGRGNFPPRFSGLQFPNYSSELNVNALELDDSALYLCASRRTADTEAFFGQGTRLTVV.